This T cell receptor (beta chain) derives from a study of CD4 T cells in relation to SARS-CoV-2 and coronaviruses. Across the whole study: TCR beta CDR3s were sequenced after roughly nine-day antigen culture of PBMCs. Crossreactive spike epitopes shared across donors were mapped to their HLA restriction.

The unexposed donors gave CD4+ T cells in 2011-2018, prior to COVID-19. Isolation of CD4+ T cells took place after roughly nine days in culture. Testing used SARS-CoV-2 S/N and four cold-coronavirus spikes on unexposed-donor CD4+ T cells, cells permitting. TCRdb keeps only in-frame clones here, not all; method: immunoSEQ multiplex PCR. The table shows over 15,000 clones, with about 74% occurring only once. General study points: This crossreactivity analysis covered spike protein alone, no other viral proteins.

V was shortened by 0 bases and J by 7 bases, with 9 bases between the two germline ends. CDR1 LGHDT and CDR2 YNNKEL come from the germline V gene (reference sequence). The CDR3 consists of 14 residues. This clone appeared a few times. Antigen specificity is unknown. The TCR comes from a human donor in good health. Source material: CD4+ T cells from PBMCs, cultured in vitro. The chain has TRBV3-1 (or the pseudogene TRBV3-2) and TRBJ2-2; D unresolved. The CDR3 DNA is TGTGCCAGCAGCCAAGAAACGGTGGGCGGGGAGCTGTTTTTT. It translates to CASSQETVGGELFF.